The 10 T cell receptor beta chains given below trace back to one sample, sequenced in a study of cytomegalovirus exposure and HLA in healthy donors. 13 Jbeta primers and 60 Vbeta primers were used for the PCR. Here immunoSEQ multiplex PCR was the method, and the copy in TCRdb shows in-frame clones only, minus some. The listing records more than 95,000 clones. Sequencing input: PBMCs. Receptor source: a man between 40 and 49 years old in good health and CMV-seronegative.

V gene TRBV27 combines with J gene TRBJ2-3, with 11 bases fitting TRBD1. Germline CDR1 MNHEY, CDR2 SMNVEV (reference sequence). There are 14 residues in the CDR3. V trimming: 6 bases; J trimming: 3 bases; junction bases outside the gene matches: 2. CDR3 coding DNA: TGTGCCAGCAGCCGGGACAGGGGGACAGATACGCAGTATTTT. Residues: CASSRDRGTDTQYF.

The CDR3 region has the DNA TGTGCCAGCAGCTCCCGGACTAGCGGGAAATCCGAGCAGTACTTC. Its translation is CASSSRTSGKSEQYF. The rearrangement uses TRBV7-3 and TRBJ2-7; 12 nucleotides agree with TRBD2. J lost 6 bases, V lost 4 bases, and 7 bases had no gene match. Germline V CDR1 and CDR2: SGHTA, FQGTGA. The CDR3 contains 15 residues.

The CDR3 reads CASSLVPGGVASNEQFF. The CDR3 nucleotides are TGTGCCAGCAGCTTAGTTCCGGGGGGGGTAGCAAGTAATGAGCAGTTCTTC. The V gene is TRBV11-2, the J gene TRBJ2-1; 8 positions match TRBD2. After removal of 1 base from V and 7 bases from J, the junction contained 12 bases not matched to a gene. Per germline, CDR1 SGHAT and CDR2 FQNNGV. This CDR3 is 17 amino acids long.

The chain links TRBV5-1 to TRBJ2-2; TRBD2 aligns across 8 bases. CDR1 and CDR2 from the germline V gene are SGHRS and YFSETQ. The length of the CDR3 is 16 residues. V lost 2 bases to trimming and J lost 0 bases; unmatched junction nucleotides: 3. The CDR3 loop is CASSLLADANTGELFF. The DNA of the CDR3 is TGCGCCAGCAGCTTACTAGCGGACGCGAACACCGGGGAGCTGTTTTTT.

The J gene is TRBJ1-3, the V gene TRBV7-9; no clear D gene. The germline gives CDR1 SEHNR, CDR2 FQNEAQ (reference sequence). V lost 4 bases and J 4 bases, leaving 17 bases between the germline ends. There are 16 residues in the CDR3. For the CDR3, the DNA is TGTGCCAGCAGCTCACATCAGCTGGGAGACGGAAACACCATATATTTT. It encodes CASSSHQLGDGNTIYF.

The V call is TRBV19, the J call TRBJ2-5; D call uncertain. Germline values: CDR1 LNHDA, CDR2 SQIVND (reference sequence). CDR3 length equals 13 residues. V shed 1 base and J shed 5 bases, with 8 bases lying between them. Here the CDR3 reads CASSIGGSETQYF. CDR3 nucleotides: TGTGCCAGTAGTATAGGAGGTTCCGAGACCCAGTACTTC.

The J gene is TRBJ2-3, the V gene TRBV27; TRBD1 agrees at 7 bases. Unmatched junction bases numbered 7, after V lost 5 bases and J lost 5 bases. The germline gives CDR1 MNHEY, CDR2 SMNVEV (reference sequence). The CDR3 is 14 amino acids. The CDR3 here is CASSIRQGRDTQYF. CDR3 DNA: TGTGCCAGCAGTATACGACAGGGAAGAGATACGCAGTATTTT.

The chain recombines TRBV11-2 with TRBJ1-2; the D gene is possibly TRBD1 (6 bases). The V end lost 3 bases, the J end lost 0 bases, and 11 bases lay between the germline ends. The germline V gene encodes CDR1 SGHAT and CDR2 FQNNGV. The CDR3 consists of 15 residues. The CDR3 region is CASSFGQISNYGYTF. For the CDR3, the DNA is TGTGCCAGCAGCTTTGGACAGATTTCTAACTATGGCTACACCTTC.

CDR3: CAWGQTSNEQFF. The DNA for the CDR3 is TGTGCCTGGGGACAAACGAGCAATGAGCAGTTCTTC. This chain joins TRBV30 and TRBJ2-1, with a tentative D call TRBD1 (5 bases). The CDR3 is 12 amino acids. V was clipped by 5 bases and J by 6 bases, with 11 bases between them. Looked up from germline, CDR1 is GTSNPN and CDR2 is SVGIG (reference sequence).

The chain links TRBV13 to TRBJ2-7; D might be TRBD1 (6 bases). Germline-derived CDR1 and CDR2 are PRHDT and FYEKMQ (reference sequence). V lost 9 bases to trimming and J lost 2 bases, with 14 bases between them. The CDR3 loop spans 13 amino acids. CDR3 sequence reads: CASRRGLTYEQYF. CDR3 nucleotide sequence: TGTGCCAGTCGAAGGGGGTTAACCTACGAGCAGTACTTC. The whole variable domain, remainder taken from reference TRBV13 and TRBJ2-7, is AAGVIQSPRHLIKEKRETATLKCYPIPRHDTVYWYQQGPGQDPQFLISFYEKMQSDKGSIPDRFSAQQFSDYHSELNMSSLELGDSALYFCASRRGLTYEQYFGPGTRLTVT.